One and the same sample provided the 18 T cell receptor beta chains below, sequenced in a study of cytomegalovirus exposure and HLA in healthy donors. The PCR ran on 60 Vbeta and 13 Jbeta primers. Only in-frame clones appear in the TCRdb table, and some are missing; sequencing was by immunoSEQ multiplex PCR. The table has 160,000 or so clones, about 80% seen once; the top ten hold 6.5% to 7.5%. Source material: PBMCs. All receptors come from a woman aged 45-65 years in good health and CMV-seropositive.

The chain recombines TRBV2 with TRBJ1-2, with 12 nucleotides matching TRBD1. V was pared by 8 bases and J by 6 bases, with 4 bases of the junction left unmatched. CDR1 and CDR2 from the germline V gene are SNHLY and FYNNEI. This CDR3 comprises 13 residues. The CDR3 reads CASGDRGLDGYTF. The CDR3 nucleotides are TGTGCCAGCGGGGACAGGGGGCTTGATGGCTACACCTTC.

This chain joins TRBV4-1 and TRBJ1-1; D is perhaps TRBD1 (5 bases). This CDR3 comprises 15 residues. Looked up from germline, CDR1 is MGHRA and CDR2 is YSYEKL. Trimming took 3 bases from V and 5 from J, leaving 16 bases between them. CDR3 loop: CASSHRQNLGTEAFF. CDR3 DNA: TGCGCCAGCAGCCACCGACAGAATCTTGGGACTGAAGCTTTCTTT.

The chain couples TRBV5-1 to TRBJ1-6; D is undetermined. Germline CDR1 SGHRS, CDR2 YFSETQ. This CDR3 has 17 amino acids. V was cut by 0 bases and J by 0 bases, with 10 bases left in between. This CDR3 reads CASSLDPGSSYNSPLHF. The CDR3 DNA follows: TGCGCCAGCAGCTTGGATCCCGGGAGCTCCTATAATTCACCCCTCCACTTT.

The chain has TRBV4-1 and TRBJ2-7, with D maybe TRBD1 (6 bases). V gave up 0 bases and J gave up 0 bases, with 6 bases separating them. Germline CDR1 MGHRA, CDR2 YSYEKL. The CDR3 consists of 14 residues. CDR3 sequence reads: CASSQEDSSYEQYF. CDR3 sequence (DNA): TGCGCCAGCAGCCAAGAGGACAGCTCCTACGAGCAGTACTTC.

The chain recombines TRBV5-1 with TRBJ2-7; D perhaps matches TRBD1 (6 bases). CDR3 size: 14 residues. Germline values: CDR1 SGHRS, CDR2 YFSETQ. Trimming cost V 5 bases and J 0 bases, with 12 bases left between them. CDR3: CASRRTDSSYEQYF. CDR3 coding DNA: TGCGCCAGCAGGAGGACGGACAGCTCCTACGAGCAGTACTTC.

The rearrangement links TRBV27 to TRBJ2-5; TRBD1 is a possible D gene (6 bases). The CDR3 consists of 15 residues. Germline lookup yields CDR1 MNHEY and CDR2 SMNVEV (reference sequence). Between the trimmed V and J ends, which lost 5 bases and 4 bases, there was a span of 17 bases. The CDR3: CASSIPQGVGETQYF. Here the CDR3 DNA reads TGTGCCAGCAGTATCCCACAGGGCGTCGGAGAGACCCAGTACTTC.

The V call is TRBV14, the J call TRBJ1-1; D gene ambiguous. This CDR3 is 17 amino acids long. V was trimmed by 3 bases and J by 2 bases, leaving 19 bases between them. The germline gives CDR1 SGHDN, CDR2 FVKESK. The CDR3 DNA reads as TGTGCCAGCAGCCAGCCCAAGGGAGGCTATCTTAACACTGAAGCTTTCTTT. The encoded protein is CASSQPKGGYLNTEAFF.

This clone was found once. The CDR3 nucleotides read TGCGCCAGCAGCTTCCGTGACAGGGCTGATGAAAAACTGTTTTTT. It codes for CASSFRDRADEKLFF. The chain recombines TRBV4-1 with TRBJ1-4, with 7 nucleotides matching TRBD1. Germline trimming cut 5 bases from V and 6 bases from J; bases unmatched to any gene: 9. The CDR3 is 15 residues long. Per germline, CDR1 MGHRA and CDR2 YSYEKL.

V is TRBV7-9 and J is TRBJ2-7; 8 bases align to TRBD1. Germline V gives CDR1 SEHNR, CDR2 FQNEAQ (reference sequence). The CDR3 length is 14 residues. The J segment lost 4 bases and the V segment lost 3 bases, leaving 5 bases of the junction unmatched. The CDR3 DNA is TGTGCCAGCAGCTTTGGACAGGGCCCGTACGAGCAGTACTTC. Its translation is CASSFGQGPYEQYF. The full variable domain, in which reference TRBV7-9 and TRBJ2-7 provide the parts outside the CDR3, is DTGVSQNPRHKITKRGQNVTFRCDPISEHNRLYWYRQTLGQGPEFLTYFQNEAQLEKSRLLSDRFSAERPKGSFSTLEIQRTEQGDSAMYLCASSFGQGPYEQYFGPGTRLTVT.

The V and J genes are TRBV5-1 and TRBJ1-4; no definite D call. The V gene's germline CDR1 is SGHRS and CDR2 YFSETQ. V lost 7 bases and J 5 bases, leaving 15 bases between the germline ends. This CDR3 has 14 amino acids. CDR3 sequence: CASRITGKNEKLFF. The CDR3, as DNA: TGCGCCAGCCGAATCACGGGAAAGAATGAAAAACTGTTTTTT.

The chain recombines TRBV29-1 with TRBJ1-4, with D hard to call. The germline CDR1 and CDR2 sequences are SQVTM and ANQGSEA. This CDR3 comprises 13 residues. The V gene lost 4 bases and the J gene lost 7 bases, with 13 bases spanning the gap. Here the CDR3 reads CSVGVVEGEKLFF. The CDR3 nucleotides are TGCAGCGTTGGGGTCGTTGAGGGTGAAAAACTGTTTTTT.

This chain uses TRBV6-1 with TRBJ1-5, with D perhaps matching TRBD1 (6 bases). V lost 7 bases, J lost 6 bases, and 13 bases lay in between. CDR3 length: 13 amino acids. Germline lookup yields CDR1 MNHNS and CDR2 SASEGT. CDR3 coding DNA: TGTGCCAGCACCCAGGGGTTAAGTCAGCCCCAGCATTTT. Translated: CASTQGLSQPQHF.

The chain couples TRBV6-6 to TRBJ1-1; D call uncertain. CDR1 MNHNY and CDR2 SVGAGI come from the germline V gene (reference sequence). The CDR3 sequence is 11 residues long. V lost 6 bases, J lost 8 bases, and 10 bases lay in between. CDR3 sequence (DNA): TGTGCCAGCAGGAAAAAACAGGAAGCTTTCTTT. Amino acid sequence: CASRKKQEAFF.

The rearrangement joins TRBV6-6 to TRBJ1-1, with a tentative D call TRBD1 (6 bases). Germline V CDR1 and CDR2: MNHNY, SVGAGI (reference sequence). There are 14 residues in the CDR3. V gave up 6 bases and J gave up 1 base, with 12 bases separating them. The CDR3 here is CASRAGAGNTEAFF. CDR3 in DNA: TGTGCCAGCAGGGCAGGGGCGGGGAACACTGAAGCTTTCTTT.

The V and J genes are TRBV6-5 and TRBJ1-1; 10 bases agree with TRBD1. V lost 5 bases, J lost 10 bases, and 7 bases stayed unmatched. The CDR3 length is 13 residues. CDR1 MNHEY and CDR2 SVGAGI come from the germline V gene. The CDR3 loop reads CASSPTGGVGAFF. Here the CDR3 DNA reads TGTGCCAGCAGTCCGACAGGGGGCGTGGGAGCTTTCTTT.

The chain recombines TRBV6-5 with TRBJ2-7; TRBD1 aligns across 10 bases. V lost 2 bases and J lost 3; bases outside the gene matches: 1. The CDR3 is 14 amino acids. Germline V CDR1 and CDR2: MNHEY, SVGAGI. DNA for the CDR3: TGTGCCAGCAGTTACCGGACAGGGGGCTACGAGCAGTACTTC. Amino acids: CASSYRTGGYEQYF.

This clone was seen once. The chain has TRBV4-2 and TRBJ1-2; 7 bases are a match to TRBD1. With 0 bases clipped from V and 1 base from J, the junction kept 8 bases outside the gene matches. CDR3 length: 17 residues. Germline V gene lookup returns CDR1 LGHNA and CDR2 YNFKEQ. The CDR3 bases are TGTGCCAGCAGCCAAGATTGGGGACAGTTACTTAACTATGGCTACACCTTC. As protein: CASSQDWGQLLNYGYTF.

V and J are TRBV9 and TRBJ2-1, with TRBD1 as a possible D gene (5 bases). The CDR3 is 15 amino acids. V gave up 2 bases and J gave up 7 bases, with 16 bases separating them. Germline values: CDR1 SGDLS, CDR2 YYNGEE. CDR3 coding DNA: TGTGCCAGCAGCGTTGGGAACCAGGGCACGAATGAGCAGTTCTTC. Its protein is CASSVGNQGTNEQFF. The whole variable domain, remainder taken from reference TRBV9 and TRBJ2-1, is DSGVTQTPKHLITATGQRVTLRCSPRSGDLSVYWYQQSLDQGLQFLIQYYNGEERAKGNILERFSAQQFPDLHSELNLSSLELGDSALYFCASSVGNQGTNEQFFGPGTRLTVL.